The 23 T cell receptor beta chains below come from one sample, sequenced in a study of control samples from healthy donors and cancer patients. Sequenced by immunoSEQ multiplex PCR; TCRdb stores in-frame clones only, minus some. Of about 130,000 clones listed, approximately 89% are singletons. The source material was PBMCs. Receptors were obtained from a man between 45 and 60 years old with head and neck cancer.

The V and J genes are TRBV24-1 and TRBJ2-6, with 9 bases that match TRBD1. J gave up 0 bases and V 8 bases, and 7 bases lay outside the gene matches. The CDR3 extends over 17 amino acids. Germline V gives CDR1 KGHDR, CDR2 SFDVKD. Written as DNA, the CDR3 is TGTGCCACCATGCCGGGACAGGGAACCTCTGGGGCCAACGTCCTGACTTTC. As protein: CATMPGQGTSGANVLTF.

This rearrangement joins TRBV19 to TRBJ2-1; 7 bases align to TRBD2. Germline-derived CDR1 and CDR2 are LNHDA and SQIVND (reference sequence). Trimming removed 0 bases from V and 2 bases from J; junction bases left unmatched: 4. The CDR3 is 16 residues long. The CDR3, as DNA: TGTGCCAGTAGTATAGATAGAGCGGGAACCTACAATGAGCAGTTCTTC. This sequence encodes CASSIDRAGTYNEQFF.

This clone appeared once. The rearrangement links TRBV9 to TRBJ1-6, with D possibly matching TRBD1 (5 bases). Per germline, CDR1 SGDLS and CDR2 YYNGEE. V was shortened by 2 bases and J by 0 bases, with 12 bases between the two germline ends. This CDR3 has 17 residues. The chain's CDR3 is CASSVLSDSSYNSPLHF. CDR3 nucleotides: TGTGCCAGCAGCGTCCTCTCCGACAGCTCCTATAATTCACCCCTCCACTTT.

The V and J genes are TRBV27 and TRBJ1-3; 7 positions match TRBD1. Unmatched junction bases numbered 4, after V lost 2 bases and J lost 0 bases. The CDR3 loop spans 16 amino acids. From germline, CDR1 is MNHEY and CDR2 SMNVEV (reference sequence). CDR3 coding DNA: TGTGCCAGCAGTTTAGGACAGGTGAACTCTGGAAACACCATATATTTT. Translation: CASSLGQVNSGNTIYF.

In DNA form, the CDR3 reads TGTGCCAGCACGAGGGTAGCGGGAGGGTTCGGGGAGCTGTTTTTT. As protein: CASTRVAGGFGELFF. V gene TRBV9 combines with J gene TRBJ2-2; 11 bases agree with TRBD2. V gave up 6 bases and J gave up 7 bases; unmatched junction bases: 8. This CDR3 comprises 15 residues. CDR1 and CDR2 (germline): SGDLS, YYNGEE.

V and J are TRBV9 and TRBJ2-1; 8 bases are a match to TRBD2. V shed 1 base, J shed 8 bases, and the junction held 5 bases outside the gene matches. The CDR3 sequence is 14 residues long. CDR1 is SGDLS, CDR2 YYNGEE, per germline. The CDR3 reads CASSVRTSWDEQFF. CDR3 sequence (DNA): TGTGCCAGCAGCGTAAGGACTAGCTGGGATGAGCAGTTCTTC.

The genes are TRBV27 and TRBJ2-3; D gene ambiguous. CDR3 size: 13 residues. V was cut by 5 bases and J by 2 bases, with 8 bases left in between. Germline CDR1 and CDR2: MNHEY and SMNVEV (reference sequence). In DNA form, the CDR3 reads TGTGCCAGCAGTCATCACTACACAGATACGCAGTATTTT. Protein: CASSHHYTDTQYF.

The table lists this clone with a count of one. V is TRBV18 and J is TRBJ2-1; D is perhaps TRBD2 (5 bases). V was cut by 0 bases and J by 6 bases, with 9 bases left in between. Germline V gene sequence: CDR1 KGHSH, CDR2 LQKENI. The CDR3 totals 14 residues. CDR3 in amino acids: CASSPPVGSNEQFF. As DNA, the CDR3 is TGTGCCAGCTCACCACCGGTAGGGAGCAATGAGCAGTTCTTC.

V gene TRBV7-8 combines with J gene TRBJ1-3, with D hard to call. Trimming took off 7 bases at V and 2 bases at J, with 12 bases between the two ends. Germline V gives CDR1 SGHVS, CDR2 FQNEAQ. The CDR3 consists of 14 residues. The CDR3 reads CASKANVAGNTIYF. The CDR3 coding sequence is TGTGCCAGCAAGGCGAACGTCGCTGGAAACACCATATATTTT. The variable domain in full, with the rest retrieved from reference TRBV7-8 and TRBJ1-3, is GAGVSQSPRYKVAKRGQDVALRCDPISGHVSLFWYQQALGQGPEFLTYFQNEAQLDKSGLPSDRFFAERPEGSVSTLKIQRTQQEDSAVYLCASKANVAGNTIYFGEGSWLTVV.

The genes are TRBV9 and TRBJ1-5; D gene ambiguous. V lost 4 bases to trimming and J lost 2 bases, with 7 bases between them. The germline V gene has CDR1 SGDLS and CDR2 YYNGEE. This CDR3 spans 13 amino acids. The CDR3 loop is CASSRQGNQPQHF. The CDR3 DNA sequence: TGTGCCAGCAGCCGCCAGGGCAATCAGCCCCAGCATTTT.

This rearrangement joins TRBV13 to TRBJ2-7; D tentatively reads TRBD1 or TRBD2 (6 bases each). Germline assignment: CDR1 PRHDT and CDR2 FYEKMQ (reference sequence). V lost 4 bases to trimming and J lost 3 bases, with 16 bases between them. CDR3 length: 15 residues. The CDR3 DNA reads as TGTGCCAGCAGCTCCCGGGGGCCGCCTTACTACGAGCAGTACTTC. It codes for CASSSRGPPYYEQYF.

V and J are TRBV29-1 and TRBJ2-1; TRBD2 agrees at 8 bases. CDR3 length: 16 residues. V shed 4 bases and J 2 bases; nucleotides not matched to a gene: 10. CDR1 is SQVTM, CDR2 ANQGSEA, per germline. The CDR3 here is CSVVTQAAGAYNEQFF. CDR3 DNA sequence: TGCAGCGTTGTCACCCAGGCAGCGGGGGCCTACAATGAGCAGTTCTTC.

V is TRBV27 and J is TRBJ1-1; D remains ambiguous. The CDR3 totals 9 residues. Germline loops: CDR1 MNHEY, CDR2 SMNVEV (reference sequence). Trimming shortened V by 11 bases and J by 6 bases, and 7 bases separated the two germline ends. As DNA, the CDR3 is TGTGCCTCTCGGGCTGAAGCTTTCTTT. Protein product: CASRAEAFF.

This chain joins TRBV5-1 and TRBJ1-2; the match to TRBD1 covers 8 bases. V lost 4 bases and J lost 6; bases outside the gene matches: 11. The CDR3 is 15 amino acids. CDR1 SGHRS and CDR2 YFSETQ come from the germline V gene. The CDR3 DNA follows: TGCGCCAGCAGCAGGGGACAGGCCTTGAGGGATGGCTACACCTTC. Its protein product is CASSRGQALRDGYTF.

The V gene is TRBV5-1, the J gene TRBJ2-1; D ambiguous. CDR3 length: 16 residues. Trimming cost V 5 bases and J 0 bases, with 15 bases left between them. In germline, CDR1 is SGHRS, CDR2 YFSETQ. CDR3 nucleotides: TGCGCCAGCAGTGTTTGGCTCTCCAGCTCCTACAATGAGCAGTTCTTC. This encodes CASSVWLSSSYNEQFF.

The chain uses TRBV28 and TRBJ1-1; tentative D call: TRBD1 (6 bases). Looked up from germline, CDR1 is MDHEN and CDR2 is SYDVKM. This CDR3 is 16 amino acids long. The V gene lost 5 bases and the J gene lost 5 bases, with 21 bases spanning the gap. CDR3 in amino acids: CASSQNTNRERTEAFF. The CDR3 nucleotides read TGTGCCAGCAGTCAAAATACCAACAGGGAAAGGACTGAAGCTTTCTTT.

The chain is built from TRBV19 and TRBJ1-1; D gene uncertain. V was shortened by 6 bases and J by 0 bases, with 8 bases between the two germline ends. In germline, CDR1 is LNHDA, CDR2 SQIVND (reference sequence). The CDR3 is 13 residues long. The CDR3 nucleotides read TGTGCCAGTAGGGCTCAGATGAACACTGAAGCTTTCTTT. It encodes CASRAQMNTEAFF.

The V call is TRBV5-8, the J call TRBJ1-5; possibly TRBD1 for D (5 bases). This CDR3 comprises 17 residues. CDR1 and CDR2 (germline): SGHTS, YDEGEE. The V end lost 3 bases, the J end lost 2 bases, and 18 bases lay between the germline ends. The DNA for the CDR3 is TGTGCCAGCAGCTCGATGGAGGGGTCATGGGGCAATCAGCCCCAGCATTTT. It encodes CASSSMEGSWGNQPQHF.

V usage is TRBV6-1 and J usage is TRBJ2-3, with 9 bases that match TRBD2. The CDR3 length is 16 residues. Germline CDR1 and CDR2: MNHNS and SASEGT. Unmatched junction bases numbered 5, after V lost 2 bases and J lost 2 bases. The CDR3 bases are TGTGCCAGCAGTGAATGGCTAGCGGGGACCACAGATACGCAGTATTTT. Amino acids: CASSEWLAGTTDTQYF.

The chain couples TRBV25-1 to TRBJ2-7, with a weak D call TRBD1 (5 bases). V lost 5 bases and J 1 base, leaving 12 bases between the germline ends. CDR1 MGHDK and CDR2 SYGVNS come from the germline V gene. The CDR3 loop spans 14 amino acids. CDR3 protein: CASSRGRLSYEQYF. CDR3 bases: TGTGCCAGCAGTAGGGGCAGGCTATCCTACGAGCAGTACTTC.

This chain links TRBV6-5 with TRBJ1-2; maybe TRBD1 (5 bases). The V gene's germline CDR1 is MNHEY and CDR2 SVGAGI. CDR3 length: 14 amino acids. V was pared by 7 bases and J by 3 bases, with 15 bases between. The CDR3 coding sequence is TGTGCCAGCAATGGGGGTCCCCCCGACTATGGCTACACCTTC. Translation: CASNGGPPDYGYTF.

The chain employs TRBV28 and TRBJ2-1; D gene uncertain. The V and J ends lost 2 bases and 7 bases respectively, with 21 bases between them. Germline V gene lookup returns CDR1 MDHEN and CDR2 SYDVKM. The CDR3 spans 17 residues. Written as DNA, the CDR3 is TGTGCCAGCAGTTTACTCCCCCACAGTCTTGGGTGGAATGAGCAGTTCTTC. Encoded protein: CASSLLPHSLGWNEQFF. The full variable domain, rest sourced from reference TRBV28 and TRBJ2-1, is DVKVTQSSRYLVKRTGEKVFLECVQDMDHENMFWYRQDPGLGLRLIYFSYDVKMKEKGDIPEGYSVSREKKERFSLILESASTNQTSMYLCASSLLPHSLGWNEQFFGPGTRLTVL.

V is TRBV5-8 and J is TRBJ1-4; D is unclear. The CDR3 loop spans 14 amino acids. Trimming took 2 bases from V and 4 from J, leaving 9 bases between them. The germline CDR1 and CDR2 sequences are SGHTS and YDEGEE. CDR3 in DNA: TGTGCCAGCAGCTTAGGACGGCTTAATGAAAAACTGTTTTTT. Its translation is CASSLGRLNEKLFF.